Listed below are T cell receptor beta chains from one sample, sequenced in a study of shared clonotypes between healthy human individuals. Data came from immunoSEQ multiplex PCR; TCRdb stores just in-frame clones and leaves some out. This table has some 2.4 million clones, under 95% appearing once. Input material: naive CD4+ T cells from PBMCs. Receptor source: a man between 18 and 29 years old in good health. Some clones in this sample may be carry-over from other donors' samples. Each CDR3 is given with its conserved first and last residue. D genes are given only for firm matches. Clone size is shown for a subset of rows, as once, few, many or a class of expanded clone.

d_call | j_call | clone_size | v_call | cdr3_nt | cdr3_aa
TRBD1 | TRBJ1-2 | NA | TRBV6-1 | TGTGCCAGCAGCGGGGGACAGGGGGGCTATGGCTACACCTTC | CASSGGQGGYGYTF
NA | TRBJ1-4 | NA | TRBV11-2 | TGTGCCAGCAGCTTAGTAGGGGGAGGGGCACAAAAACTGTTTTTT | CASSLVGGGAQKLFF
NA | TRBJ2-5 | NA | TRBV6-6 | TGTGCCAGCAGCCCCGGGTGGGAGACCCAGTACTTC | CASSPGWETQYF
TRBD2 | TRBJ2-1 | NA | TRBV9 | TGTGCCAGCAGCGTAGCAGCGGGAGACTACAATGAGCAGTTCTTC | CASSVAAGDYNEQFF
TRBD1 | TRBJ2-7 | once | TRBV28 | TGTGCCAGCAGTTTTGGACAGGGCTCCTACGAGCAGTACTTC | CASSFGQGSYEQYF
NA | TRBJ2-3 | once | TRBV10-3 | TGTGCCATCAGTGAGGTTTACCCGCAAGATGCGCAGTATTTT | CAISEVYPQDAQYF
NA | TRBJ2-1 | NA | TRBV28 | TGTGCCAGCAGTTCCACAGGAGGGGGACACAATGAGCAGTTCTTC | CASSSTGGGHNEQFF
NA | TRBJ1-3 | NA | TRBV7-3 | TGTGCCAGCAGCTTAATTGGGGAATCTGGAAACACCATATATTTT | CASSLIGESGNTIYF
TRBD1 | TRBJ2-7 | NA | TRBV6-5 | TGTGCCAGCAGTTATTCGGGACAGCCCCTCAGCGTGCAGTACTTC | CASSYSGQPLSVQYF
TRBD1 | TRBJ1-1 | once | TRBV5-1 | TGCGCCAGCAGCTTGGTTGGACAGGGGGCGCGTGGAGCTTTCTTT | CASSLVGQGARGAFF
NA | TRBJ2-7 | NA | TRBV2 | TGTGCCAGCAGCGCGGGGCCCTCCCGCGAGCAGTACTTC | CASSAGPSREQYF
TRBD1 | TRBJ1-3 | NA | TRBV27 | TGTGCCAGCAGTTTGCTATTTGCAGGGGGTGGAAACACCATATATTTT | CASSLLFAGGGNTIYF
NA | TRBJ2-2 | few | TRBV2 | TGTGCGAGCAGGGCAGGGGTCACCGGGGAGCTGTTTTTT | CASRAGVTGELFF
TRBD2 | TRBJ2-1 | NA | TRBV18 | TGTGCCAGCTCACCACGACTAGCGGGCCGCAATGAGCAGTTCTTC | CASSPRLAGRNEQFF
NA | TRBJ1-2 | NA | TRBV28 | TGTGCCAGCAGTTCCCCCGGGGTGGGCTATGGCTACACCTTC | CASSSPGVGYGYTF
NA | TRBJ1-1 | NA | TRBV7-8 | TGTGCCAGCAGCTCCGGGGCGGGGGGTAGGTCTGAAGCTTTCTTT | CASSSGAGGRSEAFF
NA | TRBJ1-1 | NA | TRBV7-2 | TGTGCCAGCAGCTTGCGGGGGGAAAATGAAGCTTTCTTT | CASSLRGENEAFF
NA | TRBJ2-2 | NA | TRBV30 | TGTGCCTGCCGGGATACGAACACCGGGGAGCTGTTTTTT | CACRDTNTGELFF
TRBD2 | TRBJ2-7 | NA | TRBV29-1 | TGCAGCGTTGAATCCTGGGTGGGAGGGAGAGGGGCCGAGCAGTACTTC | CSVESWVGGRGAEQYF
NA | TRBJ1-6 | NA | TRBV9 | TGTGCCAGCAACCGGGCGGATTCACCCCTCCACTTT | CASNRADSPLHF
NA | TRBJ2-1 | NA | TRBV27 | TGTGCCAGCGGGACCCTACTCGGGTACAATGAGCAGTTCTTC | CASGTLLGYNEQFF
TRBD2 | TRBJ2-7 | few | TRBV10-1 | TGCGCCACCTCACTAGCGGGAGAATACGAGCAGTACTTC | CATSLAGEYEQYF
TRBD2 | TRBJ2-3 | NA | TRBV9 | TGTGCCAGCAGCCCACGAACTAGCGGGAGCACAGATACGCAGTATTTT | CASSPRTSGSTDTQYF
NA | TRBJ1-2 | once | TRBV5-5 | TGTGCCAGCAGCACGGACAGCTATGGCTACACCTTC | CASSTDSYGYTF
TRBD1 | TRBJ2-7 | NA | TRBV28 | TGTGCCAGCAGCGCAGCCGGGACAGGGATGCGCGAGCAGTACTTC | CASSAAGTGMREQYF
TRBD1 | TRBJ1-4 | NA | TRBV4-1 | TGCGCCAGCAGGCGGACGGGACAGGGTGATGAAAAACTGTTTTTT | CASRRTGQGDEKLFF
NA | TRBJ2-3 | NA | TRBV2 | TGTGCCAGCAGGGCTGCCCCCGCGACAGATACGCAGTATTTT | CASRAAPATDTQYF
NA | TRBJ2-7 | NA | TRBV5-1 | TGCGCCAGCAGCTTGCTTGCGGGATCCCCCTACGAGCAGTACTTC | CASSLLAGSPYEQYF
NA | TRBJ1-2 | once | TRBV18 | TGTGCCAGCTCACCAACAGGGTCTGGCTACACCTTC | CASSPTGSGYTF
TRBD1 | TRBJ2-7 | NA | TRBV28 | TGTGCCAGCACCGACAGGGGACGCGAGCAGTACTTC | CASTDRGREQYF
TRBD1 | TRBJ1-3 | NA | TRBV18 | TGTGCCAGCTCACCCCGTGGGGACAGTGGAAACACCATATATTTT | CASSPRGDSGNTIYF